These T cell receptor beta chains were read from a single sample in a study of identifying expanded T cells in peripheral blood. This table comes from immunoSEQ multiplex PCR, and its TCRdb copy is limited to in-frame clones, with some not included. The table lists 75,000 to 100,000 clones, 89% of them singletons. Sequencing was done on a sample of blood. These receptors all come from a person between 18 and 70 years old in good health. Each CDR3 is given with its conserved first and last residue. The D gene is left open where the match is weak. Clone size is shown for a subset of rows, as once, few, many or a class of expanded clone.

.	.	TRBV5-1	TRBJ2-2	CASSLTEGPGELFF	TGCGCCAGCAGCTTGACAGAAGGGCCCGGGGAGCTGTTTTTT
.	TRBD2	TRBV10-3	TRBJ2-5	CAISDLRLAGGQETQYF	TGTGCCATCAGTGATCTGCGACTAGCGGGGGGGCAAGAGACCCAGTACTTC
.	TRBD1	TRBV5-1	TRBJ2-7	CASSLEGQTYEQYF	TGCGCCAGCAGCTTGGAGGGACAGACCTACGAGCAGTACTTC
.	.	TRBV13	TRBJ2-3	CASSLGSTKREITDTQYF	TGTGCCAGCAGCTTAGGCTCGACTAAACGGGAGATAACAGATACGCAGTATTTT
once	.	TRBV27	TRBJ1-1	CASSWDPRNTEAFF	TGTGCCAGCAGTTGGGACCCGAGGAACACTGAAGCTTTCTTT
.	.	TRBV7-6	TRBJ2-2	CASSPLRTGELFF	TGTGCCAGCAGCCCGTTACGGACCGGGGAGCTGTTTTTT
.	TRBD1	TRBV6-1	TRBJ1-5	CASSEATGGGQPQHF	TGTGCCAGCAGTGAAGCTACAGGGGGCGGTCAGCCCCAGCATTTT
.	.	TRBV4-2	TRBJ1-1	CASSWRGEDTEAFF	TGTGCCAGCAGCTGGAGGGGGGAAGACACTGAAGCTTTCTTT
.	TRBD2	TRBV5-1	TRBJ2-1	CASRLAGGSSYNEQFF	TGCGCCAGCAGACTAGCGGGGGGGAGCTCCTACAATGAGCAGTTCTTC
few	.	TRBV27	TRBJ2-7	CASSLAPVDEQYF	TGTGCCAGCAGTCTAGCCCCTGTTGACGAGCAGTACTTC
.	TRBD2	TRBV13	TRBJ2-5	CASSLGLAGAETQYF	TGTGCCAGCAGCTTAGGACTAGCGGGGGCAGAGACCCAGTACTTC
.	TRBD1	TRBV5-1	TRBJ1-1	CASSSGTGVGMNTEAFF	TGCGCCAGCAGCTCCGGGACAGGAGTCGGCATGAACACTGAAGCTTTCTTT
.	.	TRBV15	TRBJ2-2	CATASWDTNLNTGELFF	TGTGCCACCGCTTCGTGGGACACCAATCTAAACACCGGGGAGCTGTTTTTT
few	.	TRBV30	TRBJ1-1	CAWKESMNTEAFF	TGTGCCTGGAAGGAGTCCATGAACACTGAAGCTTTCTTT
few	.	TRBV4-3	TRBJ1-2	CASSQDGGRYGYTF	TGCGCCAGCAGCCAAGACGGGGGCCGCTATGGCTACACCTTC
.	.	TRBV5-6	TRBJ2-1	CASSLNRGWYNEQFF	TGTGCCAGCAGCTTGAATAGGGGGTGGTACAATGAGCAGTTCTTC
.	.	TRBV5-4	TRBJ1-1	CASSLNSGTGARTEAFF	TGTGCCAGCAGCTTGAACTCAGGTACGGGGGCTCGCACTGAAGCTTTCTTT
.	TRBD1	TRBV7-2	TRBJ2-7	CASSLVFVGTGPYEQYF	TGTGCCAGCAGCTTAGTATTCGTTGGGACAGGGCCTTACGAGCAGTACTTC
once	TRBD2	TRBV4-2	TRBJ2-6	CASSLPGTSGSGANVLTF	TGTGCCAGCAGCCTTCCCGGGACTAGCGGGTCCGGGGCCAACGTCCTGACTTTC
few	TRBD2	TRBV11-2	TRBJ2-1	CASSLGAGGYNEQFF	TGTGCCAGCAGCTTAGGCGCGGGGGGGTACAATGAGCAGTTCTTC
once	.	TRBV7-2	TRBJ2-3	CASSLTGGTDTQYF	TGTGCCAGCAGCTTAACAGGCGGCACAGATACGCAGTATTTT
.	.	TRBV2	TRBJ1-1	CASSGPTGGNTEAFF	TGTGCCAGCAGTGGGCCGACAGGAGGGAACACTGAAGCTTTCTTT
few	TRBD1	TRBV5-1	TRBJ1-1	CASSRGQGAGVAFF	TGCGCCAGCAGCAGGGGACAGGGGGCAGGAGTCGCTTTCTTT
few	.	TRBV4-3	TRBJ2-5	CASSQDSAYGTQYF	TGCGCCAGCAGCCAAGATTCAGCGTATGGGACCCAGTACTTC
few	.	TRBV7-9	TRBJ2-6	CASSPRGDRFSGANVLTF	TGTGCCAGCAGCCCCCGGGGGGACAGATTCTCTGGGGCCAACGTCCTGACTTTC
.	TRBD1	TRBV13	TRBJ2-6	CASSWRDRAGANVLTF	TGTGCCAGCAGCTGGCGGGACAGGGCTGGGGCCAACGTCCTGACTTTC
.	TRBD2	TRBV27	TRBJ2-7	CASSPGTTEPSSYEQYF	TGTGCCAGCAGTCCTGGGACTACTGAACCGAGCTCCTACGAGCAGTACTTC
.	.	TRBV10-3	TRBJ2-1	CAMTEGGDSYNEQFF	TGTGCCATGACAGAGGGGGGGGACTCCTACAATGAGCAGTTCTTC
.	.	TRBV7-2	TRBJ2-1	CASSVTGAGFGNEQFF	TGTGCCAGCAGCGTCACTGGCGCGGGGTTTGGGAATGAGCAGTTCTTC
once	TRBD2	TRBV10-3	TRBJ2-3	CAISEDGRGTGTDTQYF	TGTGCCATCAGTGAGGATGGGCGGGGGACGGGCACAGATACGCAGTATTTT
.	.	TRBV4-2	TRBJ2-2	CASSPDQQATGELFF	TGTGCCAGCAGCCCTGATCAACAGGCTACCGGGGAGCTGTTTTTT
.	TRBD1	TRBV30	TRBJ1-4	CGMTGEGEKLFF	TGTGGTATGACAGGGGAAGGTGAAAAACTGTTTTTT
.	TRBD1	TRBV19	TRBJ2-1	CASSIALKTGVVISSYNEQFF	TGTGCCAGTAGTATAGCCCTGAAAACAGGGGTAGTCATATCCTCCTACAATGAGCAGTTCTTC
.	TRBD1	TRBV28	TRBJ1-3	CATGGGPGTSPSGNTIYF	TGTGCCACCGGAGGGGGCCCAGGAACATCCCCCTCTGGAAACACCATATATTTT
.	.	TRBV11-2	TRBJ2-2	CASSPLTNTNTGELFF	TGTGCCAGCAGCCCACTGACAAATACGAACACCGGGGAGCTGTTTTTT
.	TRBD1	TRBV27	TRBJ1-2	CASSRTGASGGYTF	TGTGCCAGCTCACGGACAGGGGCCTCAGGGGGCTACACCTTC
.	.	TRBV28	TRBJ2-5	CASSLGQIWGETQYF	TGTGCCAGCAGCCTCGGACAGATCTGGGGAGAGACCCAGTACTTC
.	TRBD2	TRBV19	TRBJ2-1	CASSSTALSSGRPREQFF	TGTGCCAGTAGTTCGACTGCCCTCTCCAGCGGGAGGCCTCGTGAGCAGTTCTTC
.	.	TRBV27	TRBJ2-5	CASSPTPTISETQYF	TGTGCCAGCAGTCCGACCCCCACTATATCAGAGACCCAGTACTTC
.	TRBD2	TRBV13	TRBJ2-1	CASRSTSGKSYNEQFF	TGTGCCAGCAGATCGACTAGCGGGAAGTCCTACAATGAGCAGTTCTTC
.	.	TRBV4-1	TRBJ2-7	CASSQQQGPYEQYF	TGCGCCAGCAGCCAACAACAGGGTCCCTACGAGCAGTACTTC
.	TRBD2	TRBV9	TRBJ2-7	CASSDRGTSGIYEQYF	TGTGCCAGCAGTGACCGAGGGACTAGCGGGATCTACGAGCAGTACTTC
.	.	TRBV13	TRBJ2-4	CASSLRPQGNPDF	TGTGCCAGCAGCTTGAGACCTCAAGGTAATCCGGACTTC
.	.	TRBV29-1	TRBJ2-7	CSVEGLGLGEQYF	TGCAGCGTTGAAGGTCTGGGCTTGGGCGAGCAGTACTTC
once	.	TRBV5-4	TRBJ1-1	CASSFRTIRGNTEAFF	TGTGCCAGCAGCTTCCGAACGATCAGGGGGAACACTGAAGCTTTCTTT
.	TRBD1	TRBV18	TRBJ2-5	CASSPRQGETQYF	TGTGCCAGCTCACCACGACAGGGGGAGACCCAGTACTTC
.	TRBD1	TRBV10-3	TRBJ2-1	CAISGQGGLYEQFF	TGTGCCATCAGTGGACAGGGGGGCTTGTATGAGCAGTTCTTC
.	.	TRBV5-1	TRBJ2-1	CASSSRVGSYNEQFF	TGCGCCAGCAGCTCGCGGGTGGGCTCCTACAATGAGCAGTTCTTC
.	.	TRBV7-2	TRBJ1-5	CASSQDSQPQHF	TGTGCCAGCAGCCAGGACAGTCAGCCCCAGCATTTT
.	TRBD1	TRBV30	TRBJ1-2	CAWSIQGSRTGYTF	TGTGCCTGGAGCATACAGGGGAGCAGGACGGGCTACACCTTC
.	TRBD1	TRBV9	TRBJ2-7	CASSVAGGTGPYEQYF	TGTGCCAGCAGCGTAGCTGGCGGGACAGGACCTTACGAGCAGTACTTC
.	.	TRBV5-5	TRBJ1-4	CASSFPGANEKLFF	TGTGCCAGCAGCTTCCCAGGGGCTAATGAAAAACTGTTTTTT
.	.	TRBV19	TRBJ2-2	CASSPRSGELFF	TGTGCCAGTAGTCCTAGAAGCGGGGAGCTGTTTTTT
.	.	TRBV11-1	TRBJ2-3	CASSLRDTQYF	TGTGCCAGCAGCTTGCGAGATACGCAGTATTTT
.	.	TRBV9	TRBJ1-5	CASSVSGNSNQPQHF	TGTGCCAGCAGCGTCAGTGGGAATAGCAATCAGCCCCAGCATTTT
.	TRBD2	TRBV15	TRBJ2-3	CATSRARGADTQYF	TGTGCCACCAGCAGAGCCCGGGGGGCAGATACGCAGTATTTT
.	TRBD2	TRBV7-2	TRBJ2-5	CASSFLAGGEETQYF	TGTGCCAGCAGCTTTCTAGCGGGGGGAGAAGAGACCCAGTACTTC
.	TRBD1	TRBV7-2	TRBJ2-7	CASSLRLGTGLLF	TGTGCCAGCAGCTTACGACTTGGGACAGGGCTACTCTTC